This entry lists 19 T cell receptor beta chains sequenced from one sample in a study of blood T cell repertoires in COVID-19. Assay: immunoSEQ multiplex PCR; the TCRdb copy retains only in-frame clones and omits some. The sample consists of roughly 400,000 clones, approximately 91% of them appearing once. The sample taken for sequencing was PBMCs or T cells enriched from blood (not recorded which). These receptors all come from a woman in her forties who had been exposed to COVID-19.

This sequence joins TRBV10-3 and TRBJ1-5, with D possibly TRBD1 on 6 matching bases. CDR1 is ENHRY and CDR2 is SYGVKD in the germline V gene. The CDR3 loop spans 17 amino acids. Between the trimmed V and J ends, which lost 0 bases and 1 base, there was a span of 13 bases. The CDR3 coding sequence is TGTGCCATCAGTGAGTCCCTGGGACAACCAAGCAATCAGCCCCAGCATTTT. This translates into CAISESLGQPSNQPQHF.

The J gene is TRBJ1-1, the V gene TRBV7-3, with D perhaps matching TRBD1 (5 bases). The germline CDR1 and CDR2 sequences are SGHTA and FQGTGA. This CDR3 is 13 amino acids long. The germline V and J ends were trimmed by 4 bases and 4 bases, with 10 bases remaining between them. The CDR3 spells CASSSGRGTEAFF. The CDR3 DNA is TGTGCCAGCAGCTCAGGGAGGGGCACTGAAGCTTTCTTT.

The V call is TRBV5-4, the J call TRBJ2-1, with D possibly being TRBD1 (6 bases). Germline CDR1 is SGHNT and CDR2 is YYREEE (reference sequence). CDR3 length: 13 amino acids. V dropped 0 bases and J dropped 5 bases, with 6 bases sitting between them. DNA of the CDR3: TGTGCCAGCAGCTTGGAGGGGGACAATGAGCAGTTCTTC. Its translation: CASSLEGDNEQFF.

The J gene is TRBJ1-6, the V gene TRBV13, with 7 bases matching TRBD1. Germline-derived CDR1 and CDR2 are PRHDT and FYEKMQ (reference sequence). The CDR3 loop spans 16 amino acids. After removal of 7 bases from V and 7 bases from J, the junction contained 13 bases not matched to a gene. CDR3 loop: CASKIGRQGINSPLHF. The CDR3 DNA is TGTGCCAGCAAAATAGGGCGACAGGGTATAAATTCACCCCTCCACTTT.

This clone was counted a single time. This sequence joins TRBV18 and TRBJ2-1, with 14 bases fitting TRBD2. CDR3 length: 14 amino acids. With V trimmed by 3 bases and J by 9 bases, 1 base remained unmatched. Germline V gene data show CDR1 as KGHSH and CDR2 as LQKENI. CDR3 coding DNA: TGTGCCAGCTCACCGGGACTAGCGGGAGTTGAGCAGTTCTTC. Translated: CASSPGLAGVEQFF.

J is TRBJ1-4 and V is TRBV5-6; D not resolved. CDR3 size: 16 residues. Germline V gene lookup returns CDR1 SGHDT and CDR2 YYEEEE. The V and J ends lost 1 base and 4 bases respectively, with 14 bases between them. The DNA for the CDR3 is TGTGCCAGCAGCTTGATGAGTGGGCCGCTTAATGAAAAACTGTTTTTT. It codes for CASSLMSGPLNEKLFF.

This chain uses TRBV18 with TRBJ1-3; tentatively, D is TRBD1 (6 bases). Germline-derived CDR1 and CDR2 are KGHSH and LQKENI. V lost 4 bases and J lost 8, with 18 bases in between. This CDR3 has 15 amino acids. The chain's CDR3 is CASSLSQGAVDTIYF. CDR3 DNA sequence: TGTGCCAGCTCACTTTCACAGGGCGCCGTAGACACCATATATTTT.

This chain links TRBV5-1 with TRBJ2-2, with 7 bases identical to TRBD2. The CDR3 runs 13 residues. Germline V CDR1 and CDR2: SGHRS, YFSETQ. Trimming removed 6 bases from V and 6 bases from J; junction bases left unmatched: 5. The DNA of the CDR3 is TGCGCCAGCACCCCCGCGGGGGCCGGGGAGCTGTTTTTT. Its protein product is CASTPAGAGELFF.

The gene calls are TRBV24-1 and TRBJ2-1; TRBD2 agrees at 12 bases. This CDR3 spans 19 amino acids. Germline V gene sequence: CDR1 KGHDR, CDR2 SFDVKD. The V and J ends lost 3 bases and 4 bases, in that order; junction bases with no gene match: 12. CDR3 residues: CATSDPKPTSGSSYNEQFF. CDR3 coding DNA: TGTGCCACCAGTGATCCTAAGCCGACTAGCGGGAGTTCTTACAATGAGCAGTTCTTC.

This chain links TRBV30 with TRBJ1-2, with 7 bases lining up with TRBD1. This CDR3 contains 13 residues. V dropped 2 bases and J dropped 4; count of bases not matched to a gene: 4. Germline V gene data show CDR1 as GTSNPN and CDR2 as SVGIG (reference sequence). As DNA, the CDR3 is TGTGCCTGGAGTCGACAGGGTCTCTATGGCTACACCTTC. This gives the protein CAWSRQGLYGYTF.

The chain links TRBV28 to TRBJ1-1; D uncertain. The CDR3 is 14 amino acids. Looked up from germline, CDR1 is MDHEN and CDR2 is SYDVKM. Deletions cut 3 bases from V and 5 bases from J, with 13 bases between. DNA for the CDR3: TGTGCCAGCAGTTTCCCATTTAGAAGTACTGAAGCTTTCTTT. Its translation: CASSFPFRSTEAFF.

This chain connects TRBV4-3 to TRBJ2-6; no clear D gene. Between the trimmed V and J ends, which lost 0 bases and 0 bases, there was a span of 3 bases. This CDR3 region has 15 residues. Germline CDR1 and CDR2: LGHNA and YSLEER. Here the CDR3 reads CASSQDSSGANVLTF. DNA of the CDR3: TGCGCCAGCAGCCAAGATAGCTCTGGGGCCAACGTCCTGACTTTC.

CDR3 sequence: CASSTGQGSIQPQHF. CDR3 sequence (DNA): TGTGCCAGCAGCACGGGACAGGGGAGTATACAGCCCCAGCATTTT. This chain uses TRBV7-2 with TRBJ1-5, with 10 bases aligning to TRBD1. With 5 bases clipped from V and 7 bases from J, the junction kept 8 bases outside the gene matches. CDR1 and CDR2 (germline): SGHTA, FQGNSA. The CDR3 loop spans 15 amino acids.

This chain uses TRBV2 with TRBJ2-5; the match to TRBD2 covers 8 bases. The CDR3 loop spans 12 amino acids. The V gene end was trimmed by 11 bases and the J gene end by 4 bases; junction bases not matched to a gene: 6. CDR1 is SNHLY, CDR2 FYNNEI, per germline. This chain's CDR3 is CAGASGLETQYF. DNA for the CDR3: TGTGCCGGAGCTAGCGGGTTAGAGACCCAGTACTTC.

This clone was seen a single time. In the same sample, other DNA sequences code for this CDR3. The J gene is TRBJ1-5, the V gene TRBV30; perhaps TRBD1 as D (5 bases). The CDR3 sequence is 14 residues long. Germline-derived CDR1 and CDR2 are GTSNPN and SVGIG (reference sequence). The V gene lost 1 base and the J gene lost 4 bases, with 11 bases spanning the gap. CDR3 in DNA: TGTGCCTGGAGTGCCGACAGTGATAATCAGCCCCAGCATTTT. This codes for CAWSADSDNQPQHF.

This clone appeared a single time. This rearrangement joins TRBV19 to TRBJ1-5; the D is unclear. Germline V lookup: CDR1 LNHDA, CDR2 SQIVND (reference sequence). This CDR3 region has 13 residues. With 8 bases removed from V and 1 base from J, the gap between germline ends came to 9 bases. The CDR3 nucleotides read TGTGCCAGTCAAGACTTAAGCAATCAGCCCCAGCATTTT. Translated: CASQDLSNQPQHF.

This rearrangement joins TRBV7-9 to TRBJ1-2; a weak D match, TRBD1 (6 bases). The germline V gene encodes CDR1 SEHNR and CDR2 FQNEAQ (reference sequence). The CDR3 loop spans 13 amino acids. Trimming shortened V by 3 bases and J by 7 bases, and 12 bases separated the two germline ends. The CDR3 sequence: CASSLESGAGYTF. The CDR3 coding sequence is TGTGCCAGCAGCTTGGAATCAGGGGCTGGCTACACCTTC. The variable domain in full, completed from reference TRBV7-9 and TRBJ1-2, reads DTGVSQNPRHKITKRGQNVTFRCDPISEHNRLYWYRQTLGQGPEFLTYFQNEAQLEKSRLLSDRFSAERPKGSFSTLEIQRTEQGDSAMYLCASSLESGAGYTFGSGTRLTVV.

The V call is TRBV27, the J call TRBJ1-2, with 9 nucleotides matching TRBD1. CDR1 MNHEY and CDR2 SMNVEV come from the germline V gene (reference sequence). J gave up 5 bases and V 3 bases, and 7 bases lay outside the gene matches. CDR3 size: 15 residues. The CDR3 sequence: CASSLNRGLRYGYTF. In DNA, the CDR3 is TGTGCCAGCAGTTTGAACAGGGGGCTGAGGTATGGCTACACCTTC.

The chain uses TRBV9 and TRBJ1-1, with 7 positions matching TRBD1. CDR3 length equals 15 residues. Trimming took 0 bases from V and 3 from J; bases not matched to a gene: 5. Germline V gene sequence: CDR1 SGDLS, CDR2 YYNGEE. CDR3 DNA: TGTGCCAGCAGCGTAGCAGGGGGTGCCTACACTGAAGCTTTCTTT. It translates to CASSVAGGAYTEAFF. The full variable domain, its missing parts supplied by reference TRBV9 and TRBJ1-1, is DSGVTQTPKHLITATGQRVTLRCSPRSGDLSVYWYQQSLDQGLQFLIQYYNGEERAKGNILERFSAQQFPDLHSELNLSSLELGDSALYFCASSVAGGAYTEAFFGQGTRLTVV.